These 29 T cell receptor beta chains were all obtained from the same sample, sequenced in a study of blood T cell repertoires in COVID-19. Sequencing used immunoSEQ multiplex PCR; TCRdb keeps in-frame clones, though not all of them. Of some 200,000 clones listed, more than 75% are singletons. Sequenced sample: peripheral blood. The receptors were gathered from a middle-aged man with active or convalescent COVID-19.

This rearrangement joins TRBV29-1 to TRBJ1-4; 7 bases line up with TRBD1. Trimming took 7 bases from V and 3 from J; bases not matched to a gene: 5. In germline, CDR1 is SQVTM, CDR2 ANQGSEA. There are 13 residues in the CDR3. CDR3 coding DNA: TGCAGCGCATGGACAGGAGCTAATGAAAAACTGTTTTTT. Encoded protein: CSAWTGANEKLFF. The variable domain in full, with the rest retrieved from reference TRBV29-1 and TRBJ1-4, is SAVISQKPSRDICQRGTSLTIQCQVDSQVTMMFWYRQQPGQSLTLIATANQGSEATYESGFVIDKFPISRPNLTFSTLTVSNMSPEDSSIYLCSAWTGANEKLFFGSGTQLSVL.

In its sample, this clone was seen many times. Other DNA sequences from this sample encode an identical CDR3 as well. The chain uses TRBV19 and TRBJ1-1; 11 bases map to TRBD1. There are 14 residues in the CDR3. Looked up from germline, CDR1 is LNHDA and CDR2 is SQIVND (reference sequence). V shed 5 bases and J 4 bases; nucleotides not matched to a gene: 3. CDR3 sequence: CASSVGTGGTEAFF. DNA for the CDR3: TGTGCCAGTAGTGTAGGGACAGGGGGCACTGAAGCTTTCTTT.

J is TRBJ1-1 and V is TRBV11-2, with 11 bases fitting TRBD1. The CDR3 runs 16 residues. With V trimmed by 1 base and J by 5 bases, 6 bases remained unmatched. Germline V CDR1 and CDR2: SGHAT, FQNNGV. The DNA for the CDR3 is TGTGCCAGCAGCTTAGTAGGACAGGGGGCGCGAACTGAAGCTTTCTTT. It is translated as CASSLVGQGARTEAFF. Supplemented by reference TRBV11-2 and TRBJ1-1, the full variable domain reads EAGVAQSPRYKIIEKRQSVAFWCNPISGHATLYWYQQILGQGPKLLIQFQNNGVVDDSQLPKDRFSAERLKGVDSTLKIQPAKLEDSAVYLCASSLVGQGARTEAFFGQGTRLTVV.

The chain has TRBV7-9 and TRBJ2-7; D is possibly TRBD2 (5 bases). The CDR3 totals 16 residues. V lost 0 bases and J 0 bases, leaving 12 bases between the germline ends. Germline V lookup: CDR1 SEHNR, CDR2 FQNEAQ (reference sequence). This chain's CDR3 is CASSLAHISASYEQYF. CDR3 sequence (DNA): TGTGCCAGCAGCTTAGCGCATATTAGCGCCTCCTACGAGCAGTACTTC.

The CDR3 bases are TGTGCCAGCAGCCCCACGCGACTAGCGGGGGAGACCGGGGAGCTGTTTTTT. Protein: CASSPTRLAGETGELFF. The J gene is TRBJ2-2, the V gene TRBV7-8; 12 bases fit TRBD2. V dropped 5 bases and J dropped 5; count of bases not matched to a gene: 9. The length of the CDR3 is 17 residues. Germline CDR1 SGHVS, CDR2 FQNEAQ.

Of note for this clone: Other nucleotide sequences in the sample specify the same CDR3. V gene TRBV4-2 combines with J gene TRBJ2-1; 10 bases align to TRBD2. The V and J ends lost 6 bases and 4 bases, in that order; junction bases with no gene match: 12. The CDR3 extends over 17 amino acids. From germline, CDR1 is LGHNA and CDR2 YNFKEQ. The CDR3 is CASSLPGVTSGYNEQFF. For the CDR3, the DNA is TGTGCCAGCAGTCTCCCAGGGGTGACTAGCGGGTACAATGAGCAGTTCTTC.

V gene TRBV5-1 combines with J gene TRBJ1-2; 9 bases map to TRBD1. This CDR3 spans 15 amino acids. J lost 3 bases, V lost 2 bases, and 5 bases had no gene match. Germline assignment: CDR1 SGHRS and CDR2 YFSETQ. Written as DNA, the CDR3 is TGCGCCAGCAGCTTCTCACAGGGGGCAGACTATGGCTACACCTTC. Translated: CASSFSQGADYGYTF. Full variable domain (missing parts from reference TRBV5-1 and TRBJ1-2): KAGVTQTPRYLIKTRGQQVTLSCSPISGHRSVSWYQQTPGQGLQFLFEYFSETQRNKGNFPGRFSGRQFSNSRSEMNVSTLELGDSALYLCASSFSQGADYGYTFGSGTRLTVV.

The chain uses TRBV10-3 and TRBJ2-3; 12 bases are shared with TRBD2. J was trimmed by 0 bases and V by 10 bases; bases with no gene match: 14. CDR1 is ENHRY, CDR2 SYGVKD, per germline. CDR3 length: 18 residues. The CDR3 nucleotides are TGTGCCACCTCATCCGGCGGACTAGCGGGGCATAGCACAGATACGCAGTATTTT. This encodes CATSSGGLAGHSTDTQYF.

This clone has only a few counts. The chain links TRBV2 to TRBJ2-3; 7 bases fit TRBD1. CDR1 and CDR2 (germline): SNHLY, FYNNEI. The length of the CDR3 is 17 residues. The V segment lost 5 bases and the J segment 0 bases; nucleotides outside the gene matches: 11. As DNA, the CDR3 is TGTGCCAGCAGTCGCCGTCCGACGACAGGGAGCACAGATACGCAGTATTTT. This encodes CASSRRPTTGSTDTQYF.

The chain combines TRBV18 with TRBJ1-1; 7 nucleotides align to TRBD1. With 4 bases clipped from V and 7 bases from J, the junction kept 3 bases outside the gene matches. The CDR3 runs to 12 residues. Germline loops: CDR1 KGHSH, CDR2 LQKENI. In DNA form, the CDR3 reads TGTGCCAGCTCACTCGACAGGGATGAAGCTTTCTTT. Translation: CASSLDRDEAFF.

The chain combines TRBV19 with TRBJ1-1; maybe TRBD1 (6 bases). The CDR3 is 13 residues long. Trimming removed 6 bases at V and 5 bases at J, with 13 bases between. Germline V gene sequence: CDR1 LNHDA, CDR2 SQIVND (reference sequence). As DNA, the CDR3 is TGTGCCAGTAGATGGGGGGGCGAGACTGAAGCTTTCTTT. Protein sequence: CASRWGGETEAFF.

The J gene is TRBJ1-1, the V gene TRBV9, with unresolved D. Germline V lookup: CDR1 SGDLS, CDR2 YYNGEE. CDR3 length: 16 residues. V lost 4 bases and J lost 0, with 16 bases in between. The CDR3 loop reads CASSLRPGGMNTEAFF. CDR3 sequence (DNA): TGTGCCAGCAGCCTCCGGCCGGGCGGGATGAACACTGAAGCTTTCTTT.

This chain links TRBV6-5 with TRBJ1-5, with D perhaps matching TRBD1 (6 bases). The CDR3 extends over 14 amino acids. With 8 bases removed from V and 5 bases from J, the gap between germline ends came to 16 bases. Germline CDR1 is MNHEY and CDR2 is SVGAGI. For the CDR3, the DNA is TGTGCCAGCTCGCGATATAACAGGGATCAGCCCCAGCATTTT. Translated: CASSRYNRDQPQHF.

The chain links TRBV7-2 to TRBJ2-3; possible D gene TRBD1, 5 bases. The V gene lost 6 bases and the J gene lost 2 bases, with 9 bases spanning the gap. The CDR3 is made up of 13 amino acids. CDR1 is SGHTA and CDR2 is FQGNSA in the germline V gene. The CDR3 sequence: CASRQAITDTQYF. CDR3 DNA sequence: TGTGCCAGCAGACAGGCGATCACAGATACGCAGTATTTT.

The chain couples TRBV7-3 to TRBJ2-1, with 8 bases identical to TRBD1. CDR3 size: 16 residues. Per germline, CDR1 SGHTA and CDR2 FQGTGA. The V segment lost 2 bases and the J segment 7 bases; nucleotides outside the gene matches: 10. The CDR3 DNA reads as TGTGCCAGCAGCTTATTATTGGGGCAGGGGGCTAATGAGCAGTTCTTC. It translates to CASSLLLGQGANEQFF.

CDR3 nucleotides: TGTGCCAGTAGTATAACGGTCGGAGCGGGACGGCAGTTCTTC. It codes for CASSITVGAGRQFF. This rearrangement joins TRBV19 to TRBJ2-1; TRBD2 aligns across 7 bases. The ends lost 2 bases at V and 12 bases at J; junction bases unmatched: 10. Germline values: CDR1 LNHDA, CDR2 SQIVND (reference sequence). The CDR3 covers 14 residues.

In its sample, this clone was seen once. V gene TRBV19 combines with J gene TRBJ1-5; the D gene is possibly TRBD1 (5 bases). The V end lost 2 bases, the J end lost 1 base, and 9 bases lay between the germline ends. Germline V CDR1 and CDR2: LNHDA, SQIVND (reference sequence). CDR3 length equals 15 residues. CDR3 protein: CASSISGASNQPQHF. In DNA, the CDR3 is TGTGCCAGTAGTATAAGTGGGGCCAGCAATCAGCCCCAGCATTTT.

This chain links TRBV7-9 with TRBJ2-1, with TRBD2 matching 10 bases. This CDR3 region has 18 residues. The V gene end was trimmed by 5 bases and the J gene end by 3 bases; junction bases not matched to a gene: 13. CDR1 and CDR2 from the germline V gene are SEHNR and FQNEAQ (reference sequence). CDR3 region: CASSQKHRLAGVYNEQFF. The CDR3 DNA sequence: TGTGCCAGCAGCCAAAAGCATAGACTAGCGGGCGTCTACAATGAGCAGTTCTTC.

This chain joins TRBV4-3 and TRBJ1-4; D gene unclear. The CDR3 contains 13 residues. Per germline, CDR1 LGHNA and CDR2 YSLEER. V shed 2 bases and J shed 13 bases, with 14 bases lying between them. CDR3 DNA sequence: TGCGCCAGCAGCCAACTTACAACCTCGTCACTGTTTTTT. Protein product: CASSQLTTSSLFF.

V usage is TRBV7-2 and J usage is TRBJ1-3; D not certain. Looked up from germline, CDR1 is SGHTA and CDR2 is FQGNSA. This CDR3 has 13 residues. V lost 2 bases and J 6 bases, leaving 8 bases between the germline ends. DNA for the CDR3: TGTGCCAGCAGCTTACAGCGGGAAAACACCATATATTTT. Protein: CASSLQRENTIYF.

This clone was seen just once. This rearrangement joins TRBV9 to TRBJ2-5; 8 bases map to TRBD1. CDR3 size: 15 residues. V lost 3 bases, J lost 4 bases, and 8 bases stayed unmatched. Per germline, CDR1 SGDLS and CDR2 YYNGEE. The CDR3 DNA reads TGTGCCAGCAGCGCGGAGCAGGGGGCAAGAGAGACCCAGTACTTC. Its protein is CASSAEQGARETQYF.

This clone was seen once. The genes are TRBV28 and TRBJ2-1; D may be TRBD2 (7 bases). Trimming cost V 7 bases and J 8 bases, with 24 bases left between them. CDR3 length: 16 amino acids. CDR1 and CDR2 from the germline V gene are MDHEN and SYDVKM. CDR3 sequence (DNA): TGTGCCAGCAACCCCCTGGGAGGGGGGGCGGTCGATGAGCAGTTCTTC. It translates to CASNPLGGGAVDEQFF.

The CDR3 DNA is TGTGCCAGCAGCGTAGAAGCGGGGGGCTACAATGAGCAGTTCTTC. Encoded protein: CASSVEAGGYNEQFF. The V call is TRBV9, the J call TRBJ2-1; 9 bases are shared with TRBD2. V lost 0 bases to trimming and J lost 3 bases; unmatched junction nucleotides: 1. This CDR3 has 15 residues. CDR1 is SGDLS and CDR2 is YYNGEE in the germline V gene.

The J gene is TRBJ1-1, the V gene TRBV28; TRBD1 agrees at 7 bases. The germline CDR1 and CDR2 sequences are MDHEN and SYDVKM. V dropped 2 bases and J dropped 1; count of bases not matched to a gene: 1. The CDR3 sequence is 14 residues long. This chain's CDR3 is CASSLRQGNTEAFF. DNA of the CDR3: TGTGCCAGCAGTTTACGACAGGGGAACACTGAAGCTTTCTTT. The full variable domain, completed using reference TRBV28 and TRBJ1-1, is DVKVTQSSRYLVKRTGEKVFLECVQDMDHENMFWYRQDPGLGLRLIYFSYDVKMKEKGDIPEGYSVSREKKERFSLILESASTNQTSMYLCASSLRQGNTEAFFGQGTRLTVV.

The chain employs TRBV9 and TRBJ1-1; D uncertain. The CDR3 contains 13 residues. Trimming removed 0 bases at V and 4 bases at J, with 7 bases between. Germline-derived CDR1 and CDR2 are SGDLS and YYNGEE. CDR3 in DNA: TGTGCCAGCAGCGTAGGGTCGCGCACTGAAGCTTTCTTT. Amino acid sequence: CASSVGSRTEAFF.

The chain links TRBV5-1 to TRBJ2-1, with no clear D. This CDR3 region has 15 residues. The germline CDR1 and CDR2 sequences are SGHRS and YFSETQ. V was shortened by 7 bases and J by 0 bases, with 14 bases between the two germline ends. The DNA of the CDR3 is TGCGCCAGCTCGTCCCGGGTGAGCTCCTACAATGAGCAGTTCTTC. Its protein product is CASSSRVSSYNEQFF.

The chain is built from TRBV18 and TRBJ1-2; 7 nucleotides match TRBD1. J was trimmed by 3 bases and V by 2 bases; bases with no gene match: 3. The CDR3 sequence is 14 residues long. Germline CDR1 is KGHSH and CDR2 is LQKENI. The CDR3 nucleotides read TGTGCCAGCTCACCATCCCAGGGGGACTATGGCTACACCTTC. Its protein product is CASSPSQGDYGYTF.

The V call is TRBV7-2, the J call TRBJ1-4, with TRBD1 identical over 7 bases. Trimming cost V 5 bases and J 5 bases; bases outside gene matches: 8. Germline CDR1 is SGHTA and CDR2 is FQGNSA. The CDR3 has 15 amino acids. CDR3 DNA: TGTGCCAGCAGCCCGAGGACAGGCCTGAATGAAAAACTGTTTTTT. Its protein product is CASSPRTGLNEKLFF.

The V gene is TRBV28, the J gene TRBJ2-3, with D unresolved. In germline, CDR1 is MDHEN, CDR2 SYDVKM. The V gene lost 5 bases and the J gene lost 6 bases, with 12 bases spanning the gap. The CDR3 runs 13 residues. DNA for the CDR3: TGTGCCAGCAGTGGCGGCAGAGGCGATACGCAGTATTTT. Translating gives CASSGGRGDTQYF.